This TCR beta chain derives from a study of blood T cell repertoires in COVID-19. Study details: COVID-19 samples collected from the United States, Italy and Spain covered acute and convalescent phases.

This clone was counted only a few times. Trimming took off 4 bases at V and 8 bases at J, with 21 bases between the two ends. This CDR3 is 17 amino acids long. Germline V gives CDR1 SGHTA, CDR2 FQGNSA. TCRdb's table, derived via immunoSEQ multiplex PCR, lists solely in-frame clones and lacks some. The data show 250,000 or so clones, roughly 86% seen once. The TCR sequence derives from a woman aged 50 to 60 who had recovered from COVID-19. Sequenced input: PBMCs or T cells enriched from blood (not recorded which). The rearrangement uses TRBV7-2 and TRBJ1-6, with a possible D match to TRBD1 (5 bases). The CDR3 nucleotides are TGTGCCAGCAGCTGGTTAAGCCGGGGGTCTCCACATTCACCCCTCCACTTT. Protein sequence: CASSWLSRGSPHSPLHF.